These 2 T cell receptor beta chains were all obtained from the same sample, sequenced in a study of blood T cells in healthy people across ages. With a J-beta primer mix and a sample-barcoded 5' primer, a second PCR ran 7 to 11 cycles. TCRdb analysed the 5' RACE reads with MiXCR anew, one entry per CDR3 protein. Of 730,000 or so distinct CDR3 sequences listed, around 46% are singletons. The sequenced material came from blood. The receptors shown here come from a woman aged 55-69 years in good health.

There are a few counts of this clonotype. The rearrangement links TRBV27 to TRBJ2-3; TRBD2 agrees at 10 bases. The germline gives CDR1 MNHEY, CDR2 SMNVEV (reference sequence). The CDR3 totals 15 residues. V was pared by 7 bases and J by 4 bases, with 8 bases of the junction left unmatched. The CDR3 nucleotides are TGTGCCAGCAATCCTCTAGCGGGAGTCCCAGATACGCAGTATTTT. This translates into CASNPLAGVPDTQYF.

This clonotype came up many times. V gene TRBV5-6 combines with J gene TRBJ2-7; 7 bases match TRBD2. CDR3 size: 16 residues. V dropped 0 bases and J dropped 0; count of bases not matched to a gene: 6. Germline CDR1 reads SGHDT; CDR2 reads YYEEEE. This CDR3 reads CASSLGLAGSSYEQYF. CDR3 in DNA: TGTGCCAGCAGCTTGGGACTAGCTGGTAGCTCCTACGAGCAGTACTTC.